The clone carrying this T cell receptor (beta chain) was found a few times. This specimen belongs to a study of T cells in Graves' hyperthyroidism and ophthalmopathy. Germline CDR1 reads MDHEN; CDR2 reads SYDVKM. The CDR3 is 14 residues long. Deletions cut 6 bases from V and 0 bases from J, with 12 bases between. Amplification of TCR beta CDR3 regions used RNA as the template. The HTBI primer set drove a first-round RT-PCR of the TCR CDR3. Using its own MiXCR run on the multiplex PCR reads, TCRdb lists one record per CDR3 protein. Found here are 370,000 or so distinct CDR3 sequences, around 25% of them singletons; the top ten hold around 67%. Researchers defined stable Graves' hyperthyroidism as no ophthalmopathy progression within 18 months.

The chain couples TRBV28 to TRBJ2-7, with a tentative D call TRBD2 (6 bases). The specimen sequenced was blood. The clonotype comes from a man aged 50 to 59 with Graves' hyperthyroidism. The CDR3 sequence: CASRVTSLSYEQYF. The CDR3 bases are TGTGCCAGCAGGGTCACTAGCCTCTCCTACGAGCAGTACTTC. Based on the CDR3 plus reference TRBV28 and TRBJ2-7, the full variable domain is DVKVTQSSRYLVKRTGEKVFLECVQDMDHENMFWYRQDPGLGLRLIYFSYDVKMKEKGDIPEGYSVSREKKERFSLILESASTNQTSMYLCASRVTSLSYEQYFGPGTRLTVT.